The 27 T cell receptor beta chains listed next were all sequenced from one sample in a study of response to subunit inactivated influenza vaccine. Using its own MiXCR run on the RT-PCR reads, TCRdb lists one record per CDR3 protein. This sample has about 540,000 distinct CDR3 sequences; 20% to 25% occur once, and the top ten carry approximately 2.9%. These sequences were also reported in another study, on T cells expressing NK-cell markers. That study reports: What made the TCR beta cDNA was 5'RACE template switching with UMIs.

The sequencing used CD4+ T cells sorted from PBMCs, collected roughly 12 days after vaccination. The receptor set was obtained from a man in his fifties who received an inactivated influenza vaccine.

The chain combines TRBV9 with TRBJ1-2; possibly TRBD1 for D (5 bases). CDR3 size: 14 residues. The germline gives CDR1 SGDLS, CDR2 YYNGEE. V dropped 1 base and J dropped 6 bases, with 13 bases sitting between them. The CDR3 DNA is TGTGCCAGCAGCGTAACGGACACAAGAAATGGCTACACCTTC. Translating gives CASSVTDTRNGYTF.

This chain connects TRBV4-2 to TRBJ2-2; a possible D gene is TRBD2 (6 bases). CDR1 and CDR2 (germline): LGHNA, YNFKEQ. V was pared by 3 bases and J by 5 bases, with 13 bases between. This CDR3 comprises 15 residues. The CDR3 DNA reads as TGTGCCAGCAGCCACGAAGCGGGCCGAACCGGGGAGCTGTTTTTT. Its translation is CASSHEAGRTGELFF.

CDR3 bases: TGTGCCAGTGGGACAACAACTAACTATGGCTACACCTTC. Amino acid sequence: CASGTTTNYGYTF. The chain carries TRBV28 and TRBJ1-2, with TRBD1 as a possible D gene (6 bases). Trimming cost V 9 bases and J 0 bases, with 11 bases left between them. The length of the CDR3 is 13 residues. The germline V gene has CDR1 MDHEN and CDR2 SYDVKM.

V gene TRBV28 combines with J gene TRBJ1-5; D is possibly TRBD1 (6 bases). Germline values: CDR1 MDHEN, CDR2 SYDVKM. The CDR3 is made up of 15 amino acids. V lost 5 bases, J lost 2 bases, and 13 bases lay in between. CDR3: CASSGGRGRNQPQHF. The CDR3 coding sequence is TGTGCCAGCAGTGGGGGTCGGGGGCGCAATCAGCCCCAGCATTTT.

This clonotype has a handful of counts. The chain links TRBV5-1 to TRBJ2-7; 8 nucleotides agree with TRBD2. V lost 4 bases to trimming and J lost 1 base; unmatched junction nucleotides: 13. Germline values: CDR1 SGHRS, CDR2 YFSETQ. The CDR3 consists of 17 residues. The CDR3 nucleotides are TGCGCCAGCAGCCGATCTCTAAGCGGGAGTGGGTCCTACGAGCAGTACTTC. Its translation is CASSRSLSGSGSYEQYF.

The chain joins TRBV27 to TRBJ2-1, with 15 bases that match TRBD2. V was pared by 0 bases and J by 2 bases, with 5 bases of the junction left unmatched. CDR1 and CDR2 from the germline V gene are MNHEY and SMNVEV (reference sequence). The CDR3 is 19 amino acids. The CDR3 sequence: CASSLSRWTSGGAYNEQFF. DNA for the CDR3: TGTGCCAGCAGTTTATCGAGGTGGACTAGCGGGGGGGCCTACAATGAGCAGTTCTTC.

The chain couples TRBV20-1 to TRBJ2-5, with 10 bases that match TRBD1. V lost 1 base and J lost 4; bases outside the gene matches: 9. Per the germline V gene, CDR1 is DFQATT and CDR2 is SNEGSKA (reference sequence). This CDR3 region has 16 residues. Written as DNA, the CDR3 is TGCAGTGCTAGAGCGGGACAGGGGTCACCCGGAGAGACCCAGTACTTC. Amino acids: CSARAGQGSPGETQYF.

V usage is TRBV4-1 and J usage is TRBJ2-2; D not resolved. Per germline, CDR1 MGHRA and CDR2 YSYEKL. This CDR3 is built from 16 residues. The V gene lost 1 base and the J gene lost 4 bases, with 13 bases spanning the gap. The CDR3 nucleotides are TGCGCCAGCAGCCAAGTTGCCCAGGTAGTCACCGGGGAGCTGTTTTTT. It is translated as CASSQVAQVVTGELFF.

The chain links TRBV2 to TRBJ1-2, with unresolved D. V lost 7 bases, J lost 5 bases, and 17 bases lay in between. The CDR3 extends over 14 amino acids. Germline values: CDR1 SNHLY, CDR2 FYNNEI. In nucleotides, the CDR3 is TGTGCCAGCACCCCTGGAGAGGGTGGTTATGGCTACACCTTC. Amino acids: CASTPGEGGYGYTF. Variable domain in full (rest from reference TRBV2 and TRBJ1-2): EPEVTQTPSHQVTQMGQEVILRCVPISNHLYFYWYRQILGQKVEFLVSFYNNEISEKSEIFDDQFSVERPDGSNFTLKIRSTKLEDSAMYFCASTPGEGGYGYTFGSGTRLTVV.

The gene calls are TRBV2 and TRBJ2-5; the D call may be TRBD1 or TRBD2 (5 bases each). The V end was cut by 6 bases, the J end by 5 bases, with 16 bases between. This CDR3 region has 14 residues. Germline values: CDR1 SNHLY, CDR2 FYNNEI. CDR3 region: CASRGDQGRETQYF. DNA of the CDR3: TGTGCCAGCAGGGGAGACCAGGGCCGGGAGACCCAGTACTTC.

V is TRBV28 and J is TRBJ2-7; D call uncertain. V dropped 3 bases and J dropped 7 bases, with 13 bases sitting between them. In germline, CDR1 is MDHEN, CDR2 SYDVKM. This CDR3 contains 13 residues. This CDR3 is CASSLVERREQYF. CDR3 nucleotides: TGTGCCAGCAGTTTGGTGGAAAGACGGGAGCAGTACTTC.

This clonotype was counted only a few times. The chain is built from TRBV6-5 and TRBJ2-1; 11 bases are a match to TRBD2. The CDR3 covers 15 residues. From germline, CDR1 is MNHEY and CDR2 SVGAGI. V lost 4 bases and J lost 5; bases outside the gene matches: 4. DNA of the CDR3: TGTGCCAGCAGTTTAGCGGGGGGGTGGAACAATGAGCAGTTCTTC. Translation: CASSLAGGWNNEQFF.

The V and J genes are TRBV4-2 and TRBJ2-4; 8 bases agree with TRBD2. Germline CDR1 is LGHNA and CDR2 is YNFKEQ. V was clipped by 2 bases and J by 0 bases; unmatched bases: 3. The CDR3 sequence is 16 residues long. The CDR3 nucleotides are TGTGCCAGCAGCCAATCCGGGGGGGAAGCCAAAAACATTCAGTACTTC. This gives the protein CASSQSGGEAKNIQYF.

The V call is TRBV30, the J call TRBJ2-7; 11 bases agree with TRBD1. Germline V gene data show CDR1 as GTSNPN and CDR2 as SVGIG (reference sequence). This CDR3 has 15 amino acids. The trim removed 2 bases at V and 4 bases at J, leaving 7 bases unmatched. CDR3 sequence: CAWSHPGQGEYEQYF. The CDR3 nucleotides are TGTGCCTGGAGTCACCCGGGACAGGGGGAGTACGAGCAGTACTTC.

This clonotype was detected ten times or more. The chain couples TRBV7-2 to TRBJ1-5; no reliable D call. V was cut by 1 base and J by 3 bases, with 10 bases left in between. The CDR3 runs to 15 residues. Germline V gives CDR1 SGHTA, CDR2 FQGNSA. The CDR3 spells CASSLVLNDNQPQHF. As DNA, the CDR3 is TGTGCCAGCAGCTTAGTCTTAAACGACAATCAGCCCCAGCATTTT. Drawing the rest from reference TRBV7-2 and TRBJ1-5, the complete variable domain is GAGVSQSPSNKVTEKGKDVELRCDPISGHTALYWYRQSLGQGLEFLIYFQGNSAPDKSGLPSDRFSAERTGGSVSTLTIQRTQQEDSAVYLCASSLVLNDNQPQHFGDGTRLSIL.

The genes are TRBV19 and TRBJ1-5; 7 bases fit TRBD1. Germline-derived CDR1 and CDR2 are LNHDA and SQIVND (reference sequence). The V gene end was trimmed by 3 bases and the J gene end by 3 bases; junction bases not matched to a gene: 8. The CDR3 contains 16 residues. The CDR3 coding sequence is TGTGCCAGTAGTATCGCCGCAGGGGGAACCAATCAGCCCCAGCATTTT. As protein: CASSIAAGGTNQPQHF.

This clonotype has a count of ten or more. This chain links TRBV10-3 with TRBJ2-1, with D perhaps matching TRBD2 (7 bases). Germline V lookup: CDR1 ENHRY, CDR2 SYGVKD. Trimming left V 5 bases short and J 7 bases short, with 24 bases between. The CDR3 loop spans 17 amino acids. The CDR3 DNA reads TGTGCCATCAGTACCGCGGGGGCCCCATTTCGACGGAATGAGCAGTTCTTC. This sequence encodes CAISTAGAPFRRNEQFF.

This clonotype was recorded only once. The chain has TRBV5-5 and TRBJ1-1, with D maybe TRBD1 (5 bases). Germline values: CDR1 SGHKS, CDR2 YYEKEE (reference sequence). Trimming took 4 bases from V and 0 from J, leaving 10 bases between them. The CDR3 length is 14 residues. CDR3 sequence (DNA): TGTGCCAGCAGCACGACAGAGATGAACACTGAAGCTTTCTTT. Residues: CASSTTEMNTEAFF.

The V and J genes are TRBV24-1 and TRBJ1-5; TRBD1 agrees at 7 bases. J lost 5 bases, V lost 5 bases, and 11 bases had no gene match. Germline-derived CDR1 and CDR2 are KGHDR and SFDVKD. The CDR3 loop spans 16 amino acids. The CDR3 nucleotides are TGTGCCACCAGTGGAACGACAGGGTTAAGTGATCAGCCCCAGCATTTT. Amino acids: CATSGTTGLSDQPQHF.

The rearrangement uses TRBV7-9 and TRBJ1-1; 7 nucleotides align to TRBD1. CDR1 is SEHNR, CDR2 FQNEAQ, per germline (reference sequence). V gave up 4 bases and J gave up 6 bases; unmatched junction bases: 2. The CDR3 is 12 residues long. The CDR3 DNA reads TGTGCCAGCAGCTACGGGACAGCTGAAGCTTTCTTT. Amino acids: CASSYGTAEAFF.

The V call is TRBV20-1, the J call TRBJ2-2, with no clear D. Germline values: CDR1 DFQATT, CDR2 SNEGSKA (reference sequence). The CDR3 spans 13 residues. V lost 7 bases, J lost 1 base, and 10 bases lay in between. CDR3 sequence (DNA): TGCAGTGTACCGGGCAGGAACACCGGGGAGCTGTTTTTT. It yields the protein CSVPGRNTGELFF.

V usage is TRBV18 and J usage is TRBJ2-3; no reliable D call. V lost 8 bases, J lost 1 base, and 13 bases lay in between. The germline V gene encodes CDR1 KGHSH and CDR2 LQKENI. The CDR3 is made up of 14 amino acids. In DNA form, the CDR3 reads TGTGCCAGCCAACCAGCAACACGCACAGATACGCAGTATTTT. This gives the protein CASQPATRTDTQYF.

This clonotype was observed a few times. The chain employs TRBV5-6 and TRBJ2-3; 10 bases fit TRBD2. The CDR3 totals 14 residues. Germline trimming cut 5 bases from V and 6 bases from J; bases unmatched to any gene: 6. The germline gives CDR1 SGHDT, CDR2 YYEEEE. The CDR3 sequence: CASRPSGRGDTQYF. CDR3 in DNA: TGTGCCAGCAGACCTAGCGGGAGAGGGGATACGCAGTATTTT.

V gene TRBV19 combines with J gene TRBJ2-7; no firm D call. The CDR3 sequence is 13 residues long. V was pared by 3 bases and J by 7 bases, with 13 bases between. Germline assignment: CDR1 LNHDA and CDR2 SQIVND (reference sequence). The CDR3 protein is CASSIDMGQEQYF. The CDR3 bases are TGTGCCAGTAGTATTGACATGGGCCAGGAGCAGTACTTC. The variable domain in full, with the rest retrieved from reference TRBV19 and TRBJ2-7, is DGGITQSPKYLFRKEGQNVTLSCEQNLNHDAMYWYRQDPGQGLRLIYYSQIVNDFQKGDIAEGYSVSREKKESFPLTVTSAQKNPTAFYLCASSIDMGQEQYFGPGTRLTVT.

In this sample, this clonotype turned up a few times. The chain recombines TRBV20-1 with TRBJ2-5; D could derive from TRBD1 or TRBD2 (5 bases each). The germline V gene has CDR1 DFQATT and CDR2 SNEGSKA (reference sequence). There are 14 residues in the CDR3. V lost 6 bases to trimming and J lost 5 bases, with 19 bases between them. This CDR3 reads CSAAPLSAGETQYF. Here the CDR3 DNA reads TGCAGTGCCGCCCCTCTTAGCGCAGGGGAGACCCAGTACTTC.

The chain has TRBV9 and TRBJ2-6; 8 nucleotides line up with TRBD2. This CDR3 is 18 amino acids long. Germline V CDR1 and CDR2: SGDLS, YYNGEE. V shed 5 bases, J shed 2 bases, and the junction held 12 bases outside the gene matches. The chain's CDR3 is CASSPRGAGVTGANVLTF. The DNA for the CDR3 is TGTGCCAGCAGTCCTCGGGGAGCGGGAGTTACTGGGGCCAACGTCCTGACTTTC. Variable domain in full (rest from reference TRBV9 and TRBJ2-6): DSGVTQTPKHLITATGQRVTLRCSPRSGDLSVYWYQQSLDQGLQFLIQYYNGEERAKGNILERFSAQQFPDLHSELNLSSLELGDSALYFCASSPRGAGVTGANVLTFGAGSRLTVL.

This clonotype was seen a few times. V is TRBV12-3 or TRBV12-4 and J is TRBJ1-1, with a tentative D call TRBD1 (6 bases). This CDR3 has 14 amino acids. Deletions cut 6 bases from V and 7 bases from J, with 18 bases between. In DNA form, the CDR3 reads TGTGCCAGCAGATTACGAGGGGGGGCGCGTGAAGCTTTCTTT. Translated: CASRLRGGAREAFF.